This paragraph covers one TCR beta chain sequence. The sample comes from a study of Graves' ophthalmopathy and Graves' hyperthyroidism. The sequenced template was RNA, covering the TCR beta CDR3 region. HTBI primers were employed in first-round RT-PCR, then a second-round multiplex PCR followed. Each CDR3 protein is one row after TCRdb ran MiXCR on the multiplex PCR reads. Here the sample spans 200,000 to 250,000 distinct CDR3 sequences, 20% to 25% being singletons. The clonotype comes from a woman in her forties or fifties with Graves' ophthalmopathy. Sequenced input: peripheral blood.

The CDR3 region is CASSRGPTERETQYF. The CDR3 DNA reads TGCGCCAGCAGCAGGGGACCCACAGAGCGGGAGACCCAGTACTTC. The rearrangement links TRBV5-1 to TRBJ2-5; D might be TRBD1 or TRBD2, each matching 5 bases. This CDR3 has 15 amino acids. The V gene lost 4 bases and the J gene lost 5 bases, with 18 bases spanning the gap. The germline V gene encodes CDR1 SGHRS and CDR2 YFSETQ.